The clone carrying this T cell receptor beta chain has just one count. Germline-derived CDR1 and CDR2 are SGHTA and FQGNSA. V was pared by 3 bases and J by 0 bases, with 5 bases of the junction left unmatched. The CDR3 covers 17 residues. The data are from a study of blood T cell repertoires in COVID-19. Methods used by the authors: Amplification of reference gene primers provided the estimated nucleated cell counts. Assay: immunoSEQ multiplex PCR; the TCRdb copy retains only in-frame clones and omits some. That table is the source of V, J and clone size, and D and trimming were worked out from the DNA. The sample lists 400,000 to 550,000 clones, nearly 90% occurring once.

The chain has TRBV7-2 and TRBJ2-7; 13 bases line up with TRBD2. The origin of this receptor is a woman aged 18-29 years with acute COVID-19. The specimen sequenced was PBMCs or T cells enriched from blood (not recorded which). The CDR3 protein is CASSFRLAGGFSYEQYF. DNA of the CDR3: TGTGCCAGCAGCTTCCGACTAGCGGGGGGATTCTCCTACGAGCAGTACTTC.